The clone carrying this T cell receptor (beta chain) was counted ten times or more. The antigen remains unidentified. This entry belongs to a study of Graves' ophthalmopathy and Graves' hyperthyroidism. For repertoire sequencing, the TCR beta CDR3 regions were amplified from RNA transcripts. RT-PCR in the first round used HTBI primers; a second-round multiplex PCR followed. TCRdb recomputed calls from the multiplex PCR reads with MiXCR, one row per CDR3 protein. The sample shows a few hundred thousand distinct CDR3 sequences, about 40% of them seen only once. V dropped 0 bases and J dropped 7 bases, with 13 bases sitting between them. The CDR3 loop spans 14 amino acids. Germline assignment: CDR1 DFQATT and CDR2 SNEGSKA (reference sequence). Study outcomes and limitations: Its predictions of ophthalmopathy progression gave the model 55% to 71% sensitivity and roughly 76% specificity. Most thyroid-expanded clonotypes exceeding 0.001 frequency were also found in blood.

The specimen was peripheral blood or thyroid tissue (not recorded which). The rearrangement uses TRBV20-1 and TRBJ1-5, with a weak D call TRBD1 (6 bases). The receptor's source is an adult man with Graves' hyperthyroidism. The CDR3 DNA is TGCAGTGCTAGAGATCCTTCGGGGGGCCAGCCCCAGCATTTT. Translating it yields CSARDPSGGQPQHF.